The present T cell receptor beta chain was sequenced within a study of post-analysis software for immune sequencing data. Study-wide background: Disease trajectories encompassed relapsing-remitting, secondary progressive and progressive-relapsing multiple sclerosis.

Unique-molecular-identifier-tagged TCR beta cDNA libraries were used. From around 1 to 9.1 million T cells, 550,000 or so cDNA molecules were obtained. TCRdb reprocessed the PCR reads via MiXCR and lists one record per CDR3 protein. This table holds about half a million distinct CDR3 sequences, around a third found once. Findings and limits, study-wide: Normalized Chao1 diversity was significantly lower in multiple sclerosis patients than in controls. Samples sharing a preparation batch grouped tightly together when assessed by F measure. Comparison of patients with controls showed 4 to 6 TRBV segments more frequent in patients, TRBV5-6, TRBV5-1 and TRBV20-1 among them.

V shed 3 bases and J shed 3 bases, with 2 bases lying between them. This CDR3 region has 11 residues. Germline lookup yields CDR1 LNHNV and CDR2 YYDKDF (reference sequence). Note on this clonotype: The antigen remains unidentified.

The receptor was derived from a girl aged 2-17 years with multiple sclerosis. The sample comprised blood. The V call is TRBV15, the J call TRBJ1-2; unclear D gene. For the CDR3, the DNA is TGTGCCACCAGCAGCCACTATGGCTACACCTTC. Translated, it gives CATSSHYGYTF.